This T cell receptor beta chain comes out of a study of cytotoxic CD8 clonotypes in ibrutinib-treated CLL. Cryopreserved PBMCs provided 2 to 2.5 micrograms of genomic DNA for the TCR beta libraries. In its sample, this clone was seen once. Its specificity is not known. Study-wide points: Baseline clonality exceeded age-matched healthy donors and tracked circulating CD8+ T-cell counts.

The CDR3 spans 12 residues. Germline CDR1 reads SGHNT; CDR2 reads YYREEE (reference sequence). The V and J ends lost 3 bases and 7 bases respectively, with 8 bases between them. The protocol was immunoSEQ multiplex PCR, while the TCRdb copy is restricted to in-frame clones and leaves out a portion. The repertoire has more than 150,000 clones, around 70% of them found once; the top ten carry 13%. The sequenced sample was PBMCs, obtained after 24 months of ibrutinib treatment. The receptor was isolated from a human donor with chronic lymphocytic leukemia. The rearrangement links TRBV5-4 to TRBJ1-3; D call uncertain. The chain's CDR3 is CASSSRENTIYF. The CDR3 coding sequence is TGTGCCAGCAGCTCCCGGGAGAACACCATATATTTT.